This TCR beta chain was found in a study of T cell responses to AZD1222 COVID-19 vaccine. As for the study in general: Second doses at about 4 or about 12 weeks were pooled. Whole-study findings and limits: Just a handful of AZD1222 recipients tested seropositive at baseline. The study sampled repertoires only after the peak T cell response. Nearly half of unique spike-specific TCRs reportedly avoided B.1.351 and B.1.1.7 mutated regions.

Data came from immunoSEQ multiplex PCR; TCRdb stores just in-frame clones and leaves some out. In the table there are 95,000 to 150,000 clones, 88% of which are singletons. With respect to this clone: Its antigen remains unidentified.

The junction had 9 bases not matched to a gene; V was cut back by 6 bases and J by 7 bases. This CDR3 spans 15 amino acids. Germline V gene data show CDR1 as MNHEY and CDR2 as SMNVEV (reference sequence). The V gene is TRBV27, the J gene TRBJ1-6, with 7 bases fitting TRBD1. Sequenced here: peripheral blood, sampled on day 0 of AZD1222 vaccination. The sequence was collected from an adult in good health. This CDR3 is CASSRDRARNSPLHF. The CDR3 DNA follows: TGTGCCAGCAGCCGCGACAGGGCCCGAAATTCACCCCTCCACTTT.